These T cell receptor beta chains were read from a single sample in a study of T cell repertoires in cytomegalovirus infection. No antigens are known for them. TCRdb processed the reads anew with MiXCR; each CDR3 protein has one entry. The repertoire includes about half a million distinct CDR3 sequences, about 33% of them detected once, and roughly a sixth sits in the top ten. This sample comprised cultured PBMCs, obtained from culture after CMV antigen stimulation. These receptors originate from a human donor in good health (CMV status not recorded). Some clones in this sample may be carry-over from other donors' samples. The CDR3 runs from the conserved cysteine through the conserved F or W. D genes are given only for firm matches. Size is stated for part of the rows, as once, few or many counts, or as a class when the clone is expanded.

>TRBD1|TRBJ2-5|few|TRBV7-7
TGTGCCAGCAGCATCCAGACAGGGTTTGGTGAGACCCAGTACTTC
CASSIQTGFGETQYF
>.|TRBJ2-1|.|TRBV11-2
TGTGCCAGCAGCGCCCTAACCGGGGCGCCTCTGGAGCAGTTCTTC
CASSALTGAPLEQFF
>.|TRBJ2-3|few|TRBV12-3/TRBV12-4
TGTGCCAGCAGCCACGGTGGTCGGGCTGGTCAAGATACGCAGTATTTT
CASSHGGRAGQDTQYF
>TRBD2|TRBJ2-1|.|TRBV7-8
TGTGCCAGCAGCATAACTAGCGTCTCCTACAATGAGCAGTTCTTC
CASSITSVSYNEQFF
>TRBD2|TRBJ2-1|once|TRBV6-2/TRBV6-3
TGTGCCAGCAGCACGTCCCGCGGGAGGGCCATTACGAATGAGCAGTTCTTC
CASSTSRGRAITNEQFF
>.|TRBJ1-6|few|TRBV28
TGTGCCAGCTTTACCCGGGACTTCAGTAATTCACCCCTCCACTTT
CASFTRDFSNSPLHF
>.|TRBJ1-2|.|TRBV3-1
TGTGCCAGCAGCCAGGGGAAGGATGGCTACACCTTC
CASSQGKDGYTF
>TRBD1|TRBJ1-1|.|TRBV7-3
TGTGCCAGCATCGAGAACAGGGGATCGTCTGAAGCTTTCTTT
CASIENRGSSEAFF
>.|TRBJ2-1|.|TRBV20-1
TGCAGTGCTAAAAGCGATTACTCCTACAATGAGCAGTTCTTC
CSAKSDYSYNEQFF
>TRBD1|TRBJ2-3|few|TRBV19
TGTGCCAGTAGTATTCGGCGGACAGGGAGCACAGATACGCAGTATTTT
CASSIRRTGSTDTQYF
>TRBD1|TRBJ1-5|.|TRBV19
TGTGCCAGTAGTACCTCCGAGACAGGGGGCCATCAGCCCCAGCATTTT
CASSTSETGGHQPQHF
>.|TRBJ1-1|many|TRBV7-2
TGTGCCAGCAGCTTAGAGGGGACCCGCCCAAAAGCTTTCTTT
CASSLEGTRPKAFF
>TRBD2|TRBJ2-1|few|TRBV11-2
TGTGCCAGCAGCAGACCAAGCGGGAGGGCCTACAATGAGCAGTTCTTC
CASSRPSGRAYNEQFF
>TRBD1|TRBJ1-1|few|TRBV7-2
TGTGCCAGCACGGCAGGGGGCAAGAACACTGAAGCTTTCTTT
CASTAGGKNTEAFF
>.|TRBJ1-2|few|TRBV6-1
TGTGCCAGCAGTGACCATCGGGATTATGGCTACACCTTC
CASSDHRDYGYTF
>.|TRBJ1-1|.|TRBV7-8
TGTGCCAGCAGCTTTTCTGAGGACACTGAAGCTTTCTTT
CASSFSEDTEAFF
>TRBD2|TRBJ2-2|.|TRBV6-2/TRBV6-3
TGTGCCAGCAGTTACTCACTAGCGGGATACACCGGGGAGCTGTTTTTT
CASSYSLAGYTGELFF
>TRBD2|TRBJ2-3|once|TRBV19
TGTGCCAGTAGTGGACCCGGACTAGCGGGAGGGCACCACACAGATACGCAGTATTTT
CASSGPGLAGGHHTDTQYF
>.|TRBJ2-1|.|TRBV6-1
TGTGCCAGCAGGCCCGCTTTGGGCCTGCATGAGCAGTTCTTC
CASRPALGLHEQFF
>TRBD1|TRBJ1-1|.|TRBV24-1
TGTGCCACCTCTGGGACAGGGAAAGTCACTGAAGCTTTCTTT
CATSGTGKVTEAFF
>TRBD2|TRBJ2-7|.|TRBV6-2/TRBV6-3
TGTGCCAGCAGTTATGGGCTAGCGGGAGGCGAGCAGTACTTC
CASSYGLAGGEQYF
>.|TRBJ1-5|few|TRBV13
TGTGCCAGCAGCCGTCGACGCGAAAATCAGCCCCAGCATTTT
CASSRRRENQPQHF
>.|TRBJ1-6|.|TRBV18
TGTGCCAGCTCACCACTCGACCGGAATTCACCCCTCCACTTT
CASSPLDRNSPLHF
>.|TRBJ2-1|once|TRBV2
TGTGCCAGCAGGGAGAGGACTTCTTACAATGAGCAGTTCTTC
CASRERTSYNEQFF
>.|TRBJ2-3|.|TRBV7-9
TGTGCCAGCAGCGAGGGACAAGTGGAAACAGATACGCAGTATTTT
CASSEGQVETDTQYF
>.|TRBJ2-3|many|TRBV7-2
TGTGCCAGCAGCTCAGGACTGTCCACAGATACGCAGTATTTT
CASSSGLSTDTQYF
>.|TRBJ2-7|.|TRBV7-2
TGTGCCAGCAGCTTGCAGGCGGGGTTTGGGGGCTACGAGCAGTACTTC
CASSLQAGFGGYEQYF
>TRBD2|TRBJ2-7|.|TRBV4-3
TGCGCCAGCAGCCAAGGCAGCGGGAGGCCGTACGAGCAGTACTTC
CASSQGSGRPYEQYF
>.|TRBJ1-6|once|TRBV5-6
TGTGCCAGCAGCTTGTACAGGGCCGGGAGCTCCTATAATTCACCCCTCCACTTT
CASSLYRAGSSYNSPLHF
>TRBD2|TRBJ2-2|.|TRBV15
TGTGCCACCAGCAGAGGAGGGACTAGCGGGCCGAACACCGGGGAGCTGTTTTTT
CATSRGGTSGPNTGELFF
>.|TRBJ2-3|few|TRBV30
TGTGCCTGGAGTACCGGTAGCACAGATACGCAGTATTTT
CAWSTGSTDTQYF
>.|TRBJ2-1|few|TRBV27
TGTGCCAGCAGTTTCCAGGGATCCTACAATGAGCAGTTCTTC
CASSFQGSYNEQFF
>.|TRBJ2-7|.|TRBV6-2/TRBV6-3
TGTGCCAGCAGTCGGACAGTCTACGAGCAGTACTTC
CASSRTVYEQYF
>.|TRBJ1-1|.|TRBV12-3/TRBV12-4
TGTGCCAGCAGCGTACGGGGGGCGACTGAAGCTTTCTTT
CASSVRGATEAFF
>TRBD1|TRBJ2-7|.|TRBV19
TGTGCCAGTAGTCCCGGGACAGGGAGCTCCTACGAGCAGTACTTC
CASSPGTGSSYEQYF
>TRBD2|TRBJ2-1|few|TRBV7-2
TGTGCCAGCAGCTCCGGGACTAAGGCTGCCTACAATGAGCAGTTCTTC
CASSSGTKAAYNEQFF
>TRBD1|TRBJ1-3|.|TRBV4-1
TGCGCCAGCAGCCAAGATGGACAGGGGCTGAAGACTGGAAACACCATATATTTT
CASSQDGQGLKTGNTIYF
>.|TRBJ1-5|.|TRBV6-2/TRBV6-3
TGTGCCAGCAAAGGGAGGGGGATATCGGGCAATCAGCCCCAGCATTTT
CASKGRGISGNQPQHF
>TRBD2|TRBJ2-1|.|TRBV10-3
TGTGCCATCATAGCGGGAGTAGGGAATGAGCAGTTCTTC
CAIIAGVGNEQFF
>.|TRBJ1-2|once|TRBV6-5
TGTGCCAGCAGCTCCCTCTGGACAGACCATTATGGCTACACCTTC
CASSSLWTDHYGYTF
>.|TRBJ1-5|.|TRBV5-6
TGTGCCAGCAGCTTGGTGGATCAGCCCCAGCATTTT
CASSLVDQPQHF
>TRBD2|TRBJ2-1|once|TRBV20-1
TGCAGTGCTAGATGGGGGACTAGTGAGCAGTTCTTC
CSARWGTSEQFF